Listed here are 27 T cell receptor beta chains from one sample, sequenced in a study of blood T cell repertoires in COVID-19. Profiling relied on immunoSEQ multiplex PCR, and the TCRdb table lists in-frame clones only, not all of them. The sample has 200,000 to 250,000 clones, 80% to 85% seen once. The sample consisted of peripheral blood. Receptor source: a woman older than 75 with active or convalescent COVID-19.

V gene TRBV19 combines with J gene TRBJ2-1; 9 nucleotides align to TRBD1. The CDR3 is 14 amino acids. Looked up from germline, CDR1 is LNHDA and CDR2 is SQIVND (reference sequence). Trimming removed 5 bases from V and 4 bases from J; junction bases left unmatched: 3. CDR3: CASSLDRGYNEQFF. For the CDR3, the DNA is TGTGCCAGTAGTCTGGACAGGGGATACAATGAGCAGTTCTTC.

V is TRBV15 and J is TRBJ2-7; weak D call: TRBD1 (6 bases). The CDR3 contains 15 residues. Germline CDR1 LNHNV, CDR2 YYDKDF (reference sequence). V gave up 4 bases and J gave up 0 bases, with 13 bases separating them. CDR3 in DNA: TGTGCCACCAGCACACGCACAGGGTTCTCCTACGAGCAGTACTTC. It is translated as CATSTRTGFSYEQYF.

CDR3 loop: CASSLTGRMGNTEAFF. In DNA, the CDR3 is TGTGCCAGCAGCTTAACGGGGCGGATGGGGAACACTGAAGCTTTCTTT. The chain is built from TRBV7-3 and TRBJ1-1; tentative D call: TRBD1 (5 bases). This CDR3 region has 16 residues. V was trimmed by 0 bases and J by 1 base, leaving 12 bases between them. Germline V gene sequence: CDR1 SGHTA, CDR2 FQGTGA.

This chain uses TRBV6-1 with TRBJ2-1, with 8 nucleotides matching TRBD1. V trimming: 0 bases; J trimming: 8 bases; junction bases outside the gene matches: 9. Germline loops: CDR1 MNHNS, CDR2 SASEGT. The CDR3 sequence is 16 residues long. CDR3 nucleotide sequence: TGTGCCAGCAGTGAAGCGCGGCCAGGGGGCATGGATGAGCAGTTCTTC. Encoded protein: CASSEARPGGMDEQFF.

This chain uses TRBV5-6 with TRBJ1-1; D is ambiguous. The ends were cut back, 3 bases at V and 2 bases at J, with 14 bases in the middle. CDR3 size: 15 residues. The germline CDR1 and CDR2 sequences are SGHDT and YYEEEE. CDR3 protein: CASSSVSEYNTEAFF. The CDR3 bases are TGTGCCAGCAGCTCCGTGTCGGAGTATAACACTGAAGCTTTCTTT.

V and J are TRBV2 and TRBJ2-2; tentatively, D is TRBD2 (5 bases). The CDR3 is made up of 15 amino acids. V lost 2 bases to trimming and J lost 4 bases, with 11 bases between them. CDR1 SNHLY and CDR2 FYNNEI come from the germline V gene. CDR3 region: CASSEMRVGTGELFF. CDR3 in DNA: TGTGCCAGCAGTGAAATGAGGGTCGGCACCGGGGAGCTGTTTTTT.

The chain joins TRBV7-6 to TRBJ1-3; TRBD1 is a possible D gene (5 bases). Germline CDR1 SGHVS, CDR2 FNYEAQ. The V and J ends lost 4 bases and 2 bases respectively, with 18 bases between them. The CDR3 totals 17 residues. The DNA for the CDR3 is TGTGCCAGCAGCTCCTCCCCCCCAGGGTTGGCTGGAAACACCATATATTTT. It codes for CASSSSPPGLAGNTIYF.

The J gene is TRBJ1-2, the V gene TRBV7-9, with no clear D. The V and J ends lost 4 bases and 5 bases respectively, with 14 bases between them. Germline-derived CDR1 and CDR2 are SEHNR and FQNEAQ (reference sequence). This CDR3 is built from 14 residues. DNA of the CDR3: TGTGCCAGCAGCTCGAGCGGGGTGAATTATGGCTACACCTTC. Amino acid sequence: CASSSSGVNYGYTF. Full variable domain (rest looked up from reference TRBV7-9 and TRBJ1-2): DTGVSQNPRHKITKRGQNVTFRCDPISEHNRLYWYRQTLGQGPEFLTYFQNEAQLEKSRLLSDRFSAERPKGSFSTLEIQRTEQGDSAMYLCASSSSGVNYGYTFGSGTRLTVV.

The gene calls are TRBV6-1 and TRBJ2-2; D call uncertain. The ends were cut back, 2 bases at V and 6 bases at J, with 10 bases in the middle. Germline-derived CDR1 and CDR2 are MNHNS and SASEGT. The CDR3 sequence is 14 residues long. The DNA of the CDR3 is TGTGCCAGCAGTGAAAAGGCAGGCGCCGGGGAGCTGTTTTTT. This translates into CASSEKAGAGELFF.

The rearrangement joins TRBV28 to TRBJ2-1, with D possibly matching TRBD1 (5 bases). The ends were cut back, 2 bases at V and 10 bases at J, with 15 bases in the middle. The germline V gene has CDR1 MDHEN and CDR2 SYDVKM. CDR3 length: 14 amino acids. CDR3 amino acids: CASSLQGVLIEQFF. The CDR3 bases are TGTGCCAGCAGTTTACAGGGCGTATTAATCGAGCAGTTCTTC.

The rearrangement uses TRBV29-1 and TRBJ2-2; 7 nucleotides line up with TRBD2. V shed 7 bases, J shed 6 bases, and the junction held 2 bases outside the gene matches. Germline lookup yields CDR1 SQVTM and CDR2 ANQGSEA. CDR3 length: 11 amino acids. CDR3 coding DNA: TGCAGCGCAGGACTAGCCGGGGAGCTGTTTTTT. It is translated as CSAGLAGELFF.

V is TRBV5-1 and J is TRBJ2-7, with a weak D call TRBD1 (6 bases). V lost 4 bases and J lost 6, with 17 bases in between. CDR1 is SGHRS, CDR2 YFSETQ, per germline. CDR3 length equals 14 residues. CDR3 sequence (DNA): TGCGCCAGCAGCCGGGACACGGCTACGGGCGAGCAGTACTTC. Protein: CASSRDTATGEQYF.

The CDR3 DNA is TGCGCCAGCAGCCCTGCGGAGGGATACTACAATGAGCAGTTCTTC. Protein product: CASSPAEGYYNEQFF. The genes are TRBV5-1 and TRBJ2-1; TRBD2 might be the D (6 bases). The germline V gene encodes CDR1 SGHRS and CDR2 YFSETQ. This CDR3 is built from 15 residues. Trimming took off 4 bases at V and 3 bases at J, with 14 bases between the two ends.

The chain combines TRBV6-1 with TRBJ1-6; TRBD1 aligns across 7 bases. The V and J ends lost 4 bases and 7 bases, in that order; junction bases with no gene match: 13. The CDR3 length is 17 residues. Per the germline V gene, CDR1 is MNHNS and CDR2 is SASEGT. CDR3 in amino acids: CASSARGQFIGNSPLHF. CDR3 in DNA: TGTGCCAGCAGTGCCCGGGGACAGTTCATAGGGAATTCACCCCTCCACTTT.

This sequence joins TRBV30 and TRBJ2-5; weak D call: TRBD1 (5 bases). The CDR3 length is 13 residues. The ends were cut back, 4 bases at V and 5 bases at J, with 14 bases in the middle. Germline CDR1 and CDR2: GTSNPN and SVGIG (reference sequence). DNA of the CDR3: TGTGCCTGGAATCCTGGTGGGGCGGAGACCCAGTACTTC. This encodes CAWNPGGAETQYF.

This clone appeared once. V gene TRBV20-1 combines with J gene TRBJ2-1, with 9 bases that match TRBD2. Germline lookup yields CDR1 DFQATT and CDR2 SNEGSKA (reference sequence). The J segment lost 4 bases and the V segment lost 3 bases, leaving 7 bases of the junction unmatched. The CDR3 contains 15 residues. The CDR3 loop reads CSASKSSGIYNEQFF. CDR3 in DNA: TGCAGTGCTAGTAAATCTAGCGGGATATACAATGAGCAGTTCTTC.

J is TRBJ2-1 and V is TRBV27; 9 nucleotides match TRBD2. Germline V gene data show CDR1 as MNHEY and CDR2 as SMNVEV (reference sequence). The CDR3 runs to 14 residues. The J segment lost 6 bases and the V segment lost 2 bases, leaving 2 bases of the junction unmatched. Written as DNA, the CDR3 is TGTGCCAGCAGTTTACTAGCGGGAATCAATGAGCAGTTCTTC. This sequence encodes CASSLLAGINEQFF.

This clone was detected only once. This chain uses TRBV3-1 (or the pseudogene TRBV3-2) with TRBJ2-1, with D possibly TRBD2 on 6 matching bases. CDR3 length: 12 amino acids. V lost 3 bases and J 16 bases, leaving 16 bases between the germline ends. Germline CDR1 reads LGHDT; CDR2 reads YNNKEL (reference sequence). CDR3 region: CASSHSGTPPFF. DNA for the CDR3: TGTGCCAGCAGCCACTCCGGGACTCCGCCCTTCTTC.

The chain joins TRBV3-1 (or the pseudogene TRBV3-2) to TRBJ1-1; 7 bases agree with TRBD1. Trimming took 0 bases from V and 11 from J; bases not matched to a gene: 9. CDR1 is LGHDT and CDR2 is YNNKEL in the germline V gene (reference sequence). The CDR3 sequence is 14 residues long. The CDR3 region is CASSQEGRQGGAFF. The CDR3 nucleotides are TGTGCCAGCAGCCAAGAGGGAAGACAGGGAGGTGCTTTCTTT.

The chain couples TRBV27 to TRBJ1-1; 9 bases agree with TRBD1. This CDR3 region has 15 residues. The V gene end was trimmed by 6 bases and the J gene end by 1 base; junction bases not matched to a gene: 6. The germline CDR1 and CDR2 sequences are MNHEY and SMNVEV (reference sequence). In nucleotides, the CDR3 is TGTGCCAGCAGCCGGGACAGGGTCTCGAACACTGAAGCTTTCTTT. The encoded protein is CASSRDRVSNTEAFF.

The chain couples TRBV4-1 to TRBJ1-5; 9 bases are a match to TRBD1. This CDR3 has 15 amino acids. Germline V lookup: CDR1 MGHRA, CDR2 YSYEKL. With V trimmed by 0 bases and J by 5 bases, 2 bases remained unmatched. The CDR3 nucleotides are TGCGCCAGCAGCCAAGATGGGACAGGGTATCAGCCCCAGCATTTT. Protein: CASSQDGTGYQPQHF.

The chain employs TRBV11-3 and TRBJ1-2, with TRBD1 identical over 7 bases. Per germline, CDR1 SGHNT and CDR2 YENEEA. V was pared by 0 bases and J by 6 bases, with 7 bases of the junction left unmatched. This CDR3 has 15 amino acids. The CDR3 DNA sequence: TGTGCCAGCAGCTTAGATCCACAGGGGAACAATGGCTACACCTTC. It codes for CASSLDPQGNNGYTF.

The J gene is TRBJ2-3, the V gene TRBV4-3; 7 nucleotides match TRBD2. The CDR3 totals 15 residues. V lost 2 bases, J lost 0 bases, and 2 bases stayed unmatched. Germline loops: CDR1 LGHNA, CDR2 YSLEER. The CDR3 region has the DNA TGCGCCAGCAGCCAAAGCGGGACTAGCACAGATACGCAGTATTTT. Translated, it gives CASSQSGTSTDTQYF.

This clone was seen a single time. V gene TRBV11-2 combines with J gene TRBJ1-1, with D possibly matching TRBD1 (6 bases). The CDR3 length is 16 residues. V was trimmed by 3 bases and J by 1 base, leaving 15 bases between them. CDR1 is SGHAT and CDR2 is FQNNGV in the germline V gene. The CDR3 loop is CASSFLPGQANTEAFF. In DNA, the CDR3 is TGTGCCAGCAGCTTCCTACCGGGACAAGCGAACACTGAAGCTTTCTTT.

The V and J genes are TRBV28 and TRBJ2-3; D may be TRBD2 (6 bases). Per germline, CDR1 MDHEN and CDR2 SYDVKM. V gave up 10 bases and J gave up 2 bases, with 16 bases separating them. The CDR3 is 14 amino acids. CDR3 amino acids: CATMTGGPTDTQYF. The CDR3 DNA reads TGTGCCACCATGACCGGGGGACCCACAGATACGCAGTATTTT.

The V gene is TRBV13, the J gene TRBJ2-1; D is perhaps TRBD2 (5 bases). This CDR3 has 14 residues. Germline V gene data show CDR1 as PRHDT and CDR2 as FYEKMQ (reference sequence). V lost 8 bases to trimming and J lost 8 bases, with 19 bases between them. The CDR3 region has the DNA TGTGCCAGCTTTGGGCGGGCGTCCGGTCATGAGCAGTTCTTC. This encodes CASFGRASGHEQFF.

The chain couples TRBV5-6 to TRBJ1-4, with 8 bases aligning to TRBD1. CDR1 is SGHDT, CDR2 YYEEEE, per germline. The V gene end was trimmed by 4 bases and the J gene end by 10 bases; junction bases not matched to a gene: 12. This CDR3 contains 15 residues. DNA of the CDR3: TGTGCCAGCAGCACGAGCCAGGGGGCGCAAGGAAAACTGTTTTTT. Translating gives CASSTSQGAQGKLFF. The complete variable domain, with remaining parts taken from reference TRBV5-6 and TRBJ1-4, reads DAGVTQSPTHLIKTRGQQVTLRCSPKSGHDTVSWYQQALGQGPQFIFQYYEEEERQRGNFPDRFSGHQFPNYSSELNVNALLLGDSALYLCASSTSQGAQGKLFFGSGTQLSVL.